This T cell receptor beta chain was identified in a study of cytomegalovirus exposure and HLA in healthy donors. Looking at the study overall: Earlier sequencing of 150 million to 200 million T cells yielded around 100 million unique TCR beta sequences. Study findings and constraints: Some V segments could not be told apart, so they were left out, TRBV6-2 and TRBV6-3 among them. The availability of immune exposure information extended only to CMV serostatus. Later on, analysis showed that most CMV-associated TCR beta chains appeared to be HLA-restricted.

V lost 7 bases and J 0 bases, leaving 14 bases between the germline ends. The CDR3 loop spans 15 amino acids. The germline gives CDR1 SNHLY, CDR2 FYNNEI. Turning to this clone: Its specificity is unknown.

PCR amplification relied on 60 Vbeta primers (plus 13 Jbeta primers). Only in-frame clones appear in the TCRdb table, and some are missing; sequencing was by immunoSEQ multiplex PCR. The sample consists of about 140,000 clones, about 84% of them appearing once. The sequenced sample was PBMCs. This sequence originates from a middle-aged man in good health and CMV-seronegative. V is TRBV2 and J is TRBJ2-3, with a tentative D call TRBD1 (6 bases). CDR3 region: CASMGRGSSTDTQYF. In DNA, the CDR3 is TGTGCCAGCATGGGTAGGGGGTCTAGCACAGATACGCAGTATTTT. The full variable domain, completed using reference TRBV2 and TRBJ2-3, is EPEVTQTPSHQVTQMGQEVILRCVPISNHLYFYWYRQILGQKVEFLVSFYNNEISEKSEIFDDQFSVERPDGSNFTLKIRSTKLEDSAMYFCASMGRGSSTDTQYFGPGTRLTVL.